This TCR beta chain derives from a study of blood T cell repertoires in COVID-19. Generated by immunoSEQ multiplex PCR, the TCRdb table keeps only in-frame clones and is missing some. The profile covers approximately 150,000 clones, with 90% appearing a single time and roughly a sixth taken by the ten largest. The CDR3 extends over 16 amino acids. The germline V and J ends were trimmed by 0 bases and 0 bases, with 12 bases remaining between them. The V gene's germline CDR1 is SGHAT and CDR2 FQNNGV. The sample comprised peripheral blood. The TCR comes from a man aged 55 to 70 with active or convalescent COVID-19. The chain links TRBV11-2 to TRBJ2-7; perhaps TRBD1 as D (5 bases). CDR3: CASSLDRVGLSYEQYF. CDR3 nucleotides: TGTGCCAGCAGCTTAGATCGGGTGGGGCTCTCCTACGAGCAGTACTTC. The entire variable domain, with the rest obtained from reference TRBV11-2 and TRBJ2-7, is as follows: EAGVAQSPRYKIIEKRQSVAFWCNPISGHATLYWYQQILGQGPKLLIQFQNNGVVDDSQLPKDRFSAERLKGVDSTLKIQPAKLEDSAVYLCASSLDRVGLSYEQYFGPGTRLTVT.